Below, 13 T cell receptor beta chains from the same sample are listed, as sequenced in a study of blood T cells in healthy people across ages. PCR was performed a second time for roughly 7 to 11 cycles using a sample-barcoded 5' primer and a J-beta primer mix. TCRdb re-called the 5' RACE reads with MiXCR, one entry per CDR3 protein. The sample yields around 780,000 distinct CDR3 sequences, 45% to 70% seen once. Sequenced: blood. These receptors were collected from a middle-aged man in good health.

This clonotype turned up a few times. The gene calls are TRBV27 and TRBJ2-4; D remains ambiguous. The CDR3 sequence is 14 residues long. The germline V gene has CDR1 MNHEY and CDR2 SMNVEV (reference sequence). Trimming took off 7 bases at V and 5 bases at J, with 15 bases between the two ends. The CDR3 loop reads CASTPSLMENIQYF. Written as DNA, the CDR3 is TGTGCCAGCACCCCGAGCTTAATGGAAAACATTCAGTACTTC.

This clonotype was detected only once. Since the CDR3 does not end with the conserved phenylalanine or tryptophan, this likely comes from a read error. The rearrangement uses TRBV20-1 and TRBJ2-3; D ambiguous. This CDR3 has 13 residues. Trimming removed 0 bases at V and 2 bases at J, with 6 bases between. The germline V gene encodes CDR1 DFQATT and CDR2 SNEGSKA (reference sequence). CDR3 DNA: TGCAGTGCTAGAGATCCCAACACAGATACGCAGTATTCT. Translating gives CSARDPNTDTQYS.

A word on this clonotype: At one boundary the junction diverges from the germline segment, which might be a read error. The chain uses TRBV29-1 and TRBJ2-3, with TRBD1 matching 12 bases. This CDR3 contains 12 residues. Germline V CDR1 and CDR2: SQVTM, ANQGSEA. The CDR3 bases are TGCGGCGTTCGCGGGACAGGGGGCGCGCAGTATTTT. This encodes CGVRGTGGAQYF.

The V gene is TRBV28, the J gene TRBJ2-3; D unresolved. The germline CDR1 and CDR2 sequences are MDHEN and SYDVKM. CDR3 size: 13 residues. Trimming removed 9 bases at V and 3 bases at J, with 13 bases between. The CDR3 loop reads CASRWADTDTQYF. CDR3 DNA: TGTGCCAGTCGGTGGGCTGATACAGATACGCAGTATTTT.

This clonotype came up once. V is TRBV20-1 and J is TRBJ1-1; D remains ambiguous. V lost 4 bases, J lost 1 base, and 16 bases lay in between. This CDR3 has 15 amino acids. Germline assignment: CDR1 DFQATT and CDR2 SNEGSKA (reference sequence). CDR3 DNA: TGCAGTGCTACCCCGGGTGCCCCCGGGAACACTGAAGCTTTCTTT. Its translation is CSATPGAPGNTEAFF.

The table lists this clonotype with a few counts. This sequence joins TRBV3-1 and TRBJ1-6; the D is unclear. Trimming left V 5 bases short and J 7 bases short, with 12 bases between. This CDR3 spans 14 amino acids. Germline V gene data show CDR1 as LGHDT and CDR2 as YNNKEL (reference sequence). CDR3 bases: TGTGCCAGCAGCGACGGAGACCGAAATTCACCCCTCCACTTT. Amino acids: CASSDGDRNSPLHF.

The chain couples TRBV7-7 to TRBJ2-5, with D perhaps matching TRBD1 (6 bases). Germline-derived CDR1 and CDR2 are SSHAT and FNYEAQ (reference sequence). The CDR3 spans 15 residues. V shed 2 bases and J shed 4 bases, with 14 bases lying between them. This CDR3 is CASSLSQGLGETQYF. CDR3 coding DNA: TGTGCCAGCAGCTTAAGTCAGGGGTTGGGAGAGACCCAGTACTTC.

CDR3 loop: CASTPPQGHTEAFF. In nucleotides, the CDR3 is TGTGCCAGCACTCCCCCCCAGGGACACACTGAAGCTTTCTTT. This chain uses TRBV12-3 or TRBV12-4 with TRBJ1-1, with D perhaps matching TRBD1 (5 bases). The CDR3 consists of 14 residues. Deletions cut 7 bases from V and 3 bases from J, with 15 bases between.

This clonotype was observed at least ten times. The rearrangement uses TRBV28 and TRBJ2-1; unclear D gene. Germline V gene sequence: CDR1 MDHEN, CDR2 SYDVKM. The V and J ends lost 6 bases and 7 bases respectively, with 13 bases between them. The CDR3 sequence is 13 residues long. Here the CDR3 DNA reads TGTGCCAGCAGACCACAAGATCGAAATGAGCAGTTCTTC. It translates to CASRPQDRNEQFF.

This clonotype was picked up a small number of times. The chain couples TRBV4-2 to TRBJ2-1; 10 positions agree with TRBD2. Germline CDR1 LGHNA, CDR2 YNFKEQ. V lost 3 bases and J lost 15; bases outside the gene matches: 5. The CDR3 has 12 amino acids. CDR3: CASSQLAGVRFF. The CDR3 DNA is TGTGCCAGCAGCCAGCTAGCGGGAGTGAGGTTCTTC.

This clonotype occurred a few times. The V gene is TRBV6-1, the J gene TRBJ2-3; D unclear. The CDR3 spans 17 residues. Deletions cut 5 bases from V and 0 bases from J, with 18 bases between. Germline values: CDR1 MNHNS, CDR2 SASEGT. CDR3: CASSPTPRGSSTDTQYF. CDR3 bases: TGTGCCAGCAGTCCCACCCCCCGTGGGTCTAGCACAGATACGCAGTATTTT.

DNA for the CDR3: TGCGCCAGCAGCCAAGTCGGGAGGGCCTCCTACGAGCAGTACTTC. Protein sequence: CASSQVGRASYEQYF. The gene calls are TRBV4-1 and TRBJ2-7; 8 bases match TRBD2. Germline loops: CDR1 MGHRA, CDR2 YSYEKL. CDR3 length: 15 amino acids. V gave up 1 base and J gave up 0 bases; unmatched junction bases: 2.

The V and J genes are TRBV10-3 and TRBJ1-5; TRBD1 matches at 8 bases. The CDR3 covers 14 residues. The ends lost 4 bases at V and 7 bases at J; junction bases unmatched: 6. CDR1 ENHRY and CDR2 SYGVKD come from the germline V gene. The DNA for the CDR3 is TGTGCCATCAGTGGGCAGGGGGCAGGACAGCCCCAGCATTTT. Its translation: CAISGQGAGQPQHF.